This is a list of T cell receptor beta chains from one sample in a study of cytomegalovirus exposure and HLA in healthy donors. Method: immunoSEQ multiplex PCR; TCRdb's copy keeps in-frame clones and lacks some. Among about 43,000 clones, 60% to 70% were seen once, and the ten largest hold around 12%. Sequenced input: PBMCs. The receptors were sampled from a man in his 60s in good health and CMV-seropositive. CDR3s include the opening cysteine and the closing phenylalanine or tryptophan. Fields, in order: clone size, D gene, J gene, V gene, CDR3 protein, CDR3 DNA. A D gene is named only where the DNA matches it firmly. A row's size may be missing; if present it is once, few, many or a size class.

>-|-|TRBJ1-1|TRBV7-2
CASSYSGQGNTEAFF
TGTGCCAGCAGCTACTCAGGCCAGGGGAACACTGAAGCTTTCTTT
>few|-|TRBJ2-4|TRBV7-6
CASSLDPEENIQYF
TGTGCCAGCAGCTTAGACCCGGAGGAAAACATTCAGTACTTC
>-|-|TRBJ2-2|TRBV7-2
CASSLSLSGELFF
TGTGCCAGCAGCTTAAGCCTTTCCGGGGAGCTGTTTTTT
>-|TRBD1|TRBJ2-1|TRBV7-2
CASSSGTGDEQFF
TGTGCCAGCAGCTCCGGGACAGGTGATGAGCAGTTCTTC
>-|TRBD1|TRBJ2-7|TRBV18
CASSPSRTGDEQYF
TGTGCCAGCTCACCGAGTAGGACAGGGGACGAGCAGTACTTC
>-|TRBD2|TRBJ2-7|TRBV10-3
CAISDPGLAGDEQYF
TGTGCCATCAGTGACCCTGGACTAGCGGGAGACGAGCAGTACTTC
>-|-|TRBJ1-2|TRBV18
CASSPLDSLYGYTF
TGTGCCAGCTCACCTCTGGACAGCCTCTATGGCTACACCTTC
>-|TRBD2|TRBJ2-7|TRBV19
CASSTGRTYEQYF
TGTGCCAGTAGTACCGGGAGGACCTACGAGCAGTACTTC
>few|TRBD2|TRBJ2-5|TRBV7-7
CASRTSGSQGTQYF
TGTGCTAGCAGGACTAGCGGGAGTCAAGGGACCCAGTACTTC
>-|-|TRBJ2-7|TRBV7-2
CASSHPGYEQYF
TGTGCCAGCAGTCACCCCGGCTACGAGCAGTACTTC
>-|TRBD1|TRBJ1-1|TRBV30
CAQRQGVVGRMLDTEAFF
TGTGCCCAAAGACAGGGAGTCGTGGGACGTATGCTGGACACTGAAGCTTTCTTT
>-|-|TRBJ2-1|TRBV5-4
CASSSQGGSYEQFF
TGTGCCAGCAGCTCTCAGGGTGGTAGCTATGAGCAGTTCTTC
>-|-|TRBJ2-7|TRBV4-3
CASSQEQLYEQYF
TGCGCCAGCAGCCAAGAGCAGTTATACGAGCAGTACTTC
>-|-|TRBJ1-2|TRBV7-2
CASSLYTDWFGYTF
TGTGCCAGCAGCTTATATACGGACTGGTTTGGCTACACCTTC
>-|TRBD1|TRBJ2-7|TRBV27
CASSLTGDRTPGYEQYF
TGTGCCAGCAGTTTAACCGGGGACAGGACCCCTGGGTACGAGCAGTACTTC
>-|-|TRBJ2-2|TRBV10-3
CAISAGAENTGELFF
TGTGCCATCAGTGCCGGAGCGGAGAACACCGGGGAGCTGTTTTTT
>-|TRBD2|TRBJ2-1|TRBV30
CSRGGLAGGEQFF
TGTTCCCGAGGGGGACTAGCGGGAGGGGAGCAGTTCTTC
>few|TRBD2|TRBJ2-3|TRBV7-2
CASSLLAASTDTQYF
TGTGCCAGCAGCTTACTAGCGGCTAGCACAGATACGCAGTATTTT
>-|-|TRBJ2-7|TRBV7-2
CASRKTDLSYEQYF
TGTGCCAGCAGGAAAACAGACCTCTCCTACGAGCAGTACTTC
>few|TRBD1|TRBJ1-2|TRBV6-5
CASSYGGQESGYTF
TGTGCCAGCAGTTACGGGGGACAGGAGTCTGGCTACACCTTC
>-|-|TRBJ2-7|TRBV4-3
CASSPDVTALSYEQYF
TGCGCCAGCAGCCCGGATGTGACTGCTCTTTCCTACGAGCAGTACTTC
>-|TRBD1|TRBJ2-7|TRBV30
CAWSVGDRATYEQYF
TGTGCCTGGAGTGTAGGGGACAGGGCAACCTACGAGCAGTACTTC
>-|-|TRBJ2-3|TRBV5-4
CASSLEGATDTQYF
TGTGCCAGCAGCTTAGAAGGGGCTACAGATACGCAGTATTTT
>-|TRBD1|TRBJ1-2|TRBV12-5
CASGLSTGTGIYGYTF
TGTGCTAGTGGTTTGTCAACCGGGACAGGGATCTATGGCTACACCTTC
>-|TRBD1|TRBJ1-3|TRBV11-2
CASRPSRGSSGNTIYF
TGTGCCAGCAGACCTTCCAGGGGGTCTTCGGGAAACACCATATATTTT
>-|TRBD2|TRBJ2-7|TRBV9
CASSPGTSHYERYF
TGTGCCAGCAGCCCTGGGACTAGCCACTACGAGCGGTACTTC